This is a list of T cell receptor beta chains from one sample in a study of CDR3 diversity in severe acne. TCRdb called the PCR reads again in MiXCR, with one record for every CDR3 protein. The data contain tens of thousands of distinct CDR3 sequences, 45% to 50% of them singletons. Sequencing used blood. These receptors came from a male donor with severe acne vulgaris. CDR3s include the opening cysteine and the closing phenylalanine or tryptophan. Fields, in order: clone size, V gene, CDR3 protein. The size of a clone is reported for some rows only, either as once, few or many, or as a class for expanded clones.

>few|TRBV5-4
CASSLLEGNEQFF
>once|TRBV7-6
CASSLAPQAGGLYEQYF
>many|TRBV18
CASSPRPTGPTYNEQFF
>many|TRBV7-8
CASSLLDSNTGELFF
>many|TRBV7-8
CASSHLRGAYEQYF
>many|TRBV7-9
CASSWGDRSVPFF
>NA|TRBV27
CASSLVQGYNEQFF
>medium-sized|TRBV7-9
CATGLTRWEQYF
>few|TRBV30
CAWSVLRLNERYF
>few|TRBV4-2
CASSSLTGATEAFF
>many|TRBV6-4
CASRKTGFAYEQYF
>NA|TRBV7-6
CASSLEGLAGPGGETQYF
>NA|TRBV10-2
CASSEQGAGDYGYTF
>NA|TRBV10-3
CAISEEGTGGLETQYF
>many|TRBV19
CASSMGIGELFF
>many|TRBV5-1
CASSLGLSNQPQHF
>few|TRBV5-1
CASSFGTRQETQYF
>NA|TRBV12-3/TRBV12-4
CASSGLAGVRVYF
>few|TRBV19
CASSPPSRLFTGELFF
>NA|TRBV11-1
CASSSPALGLLEQYF
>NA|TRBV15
CATSRGDREESPLHF
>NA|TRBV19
CASSLGAAGELFF
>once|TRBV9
CASGGGSSYEQYF
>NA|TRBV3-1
CASRGDRESYGYTF
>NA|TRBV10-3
CASKSGRVRETQYF
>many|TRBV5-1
CASSPLESALNEQFF
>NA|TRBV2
CASRQRDGWEQYF
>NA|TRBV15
CATSRDLRTSGRETQYF
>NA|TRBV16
CASSQSYGAGDDYTF
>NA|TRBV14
CASSLRGDPSTDTQYF
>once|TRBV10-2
CASSDGSGRPLSVQFF
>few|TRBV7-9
CASSPTGDQPQHF
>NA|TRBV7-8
CAGSFHAAYEQYF
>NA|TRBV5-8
CASSLTEGGGTDTQYF
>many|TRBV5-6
CASSLGLRGGADYEQYF
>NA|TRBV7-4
CASSLDSGAPGAIVLTF
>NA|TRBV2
CASSGTGGYNEQFF
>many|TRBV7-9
CASTRTGALELYF
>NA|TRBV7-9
CASSLARFLQAKESTDTQYF
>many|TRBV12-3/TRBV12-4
CASSPDSGTAYEQYF
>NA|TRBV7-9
CASSLDGGTEAFF
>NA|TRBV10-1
CASSEEDTQYF
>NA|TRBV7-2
CATLSAAANYGYTF
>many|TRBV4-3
CASSQEPQGGFTEAFF
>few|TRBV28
CASSLQLAEDYEQYF
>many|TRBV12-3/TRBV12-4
CASSPLAGVYEQYF
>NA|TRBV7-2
CASTYGGTQYF
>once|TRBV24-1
CATSDGQGRVGYTF